Sequencing of this T cell receptor (beta chain) was carried out in a study of blood T cell repertoires in COVID-19. TCRdb's copy holds only in-frame clones and misses some; the assay was immunoSEQ multiplex PCR. The table has 250,000 to 300,000 clones, around 89% seen once. The germline CDR1 and CDR2 sequences are KGHSH and LQKENI. Trimming at V came to 3 bases and at J to 7 bases, leaving 10 bases not matched to a gene. The CDR3 has 16 amino acids. The receptor comes from a woman aged 45-65 years with COVID-19, enrolled during active disease. The gene calls are TRBV18 and TRBJ2-1; 9 bases fit TRBD2. Sequenced: peripheral blood. The CDR3 protein is CASSPPASGILNEQFF. The DNA for the CDR3 is TGTGCCAGCTCACCCCCCGCTAGCGGGATTTTGAATGAGCAGTTCTTC.